Listed below are T cell receptor beta chains from one sample, sequenced in a study of blood T cells in healthy people across ages. TCRdb used MiXCR to reprocess the 5' RACE reads, holding one entry per CDR3 protein. The sample includes almost 550,000 distinct CDR3 sequences, around 24% seen only once; the top ten take 8.7%. The same data also contributed to another study, on T cells of mothers and their children.

The sample consisted of blood. Receptors were obtained from a boy between 10 and 17 years old in good health. Both conserved end residues are part of each CDR3. Fields, in order: D gene, clone size, J gene, V gene, CDR3 DNA, CDR3 protein. A D gene is named only where the DNA matches it firmly. A clone size is listed for some rows: how often the clone was seen (once, few, many), or a class if it is expanded.

D gene: TRBD2
clone size: few
J gene: TRBJ2-5
V gene: TRBV7-8
CDR3 DNA: TGTGCCAGCAGCGGGAGGGGTCGCGAGACCCAGTACTTC
CDR3 protein: CASSGRGRETQYF

D gene: NA
clone size: few
J gene: TRBJ2-5
V gene: TRBV3-1
CDR3 DNA: TGTGCCAGCAGCCAAGGGACACTCCAAGAGACCCAGTACTTC
CDR3 protein: CASSQGTLQETQYF

D gene: NA
clone size: NA
J gene: TRBJ1-1
V gene: TRBV18
CDR3 DNA: TGTGCCAGCTCACCAAACGGGGGTGAGAACACTGAAGCTTTCTTT
CDR3 protein: CASSPNGGENTEAFF

D gene: TRBD1
clone size: NA
J gene: TRBJ1-1
V gene: TRBV5-1
CDR3 DNA: TGCGCCAGCGGGCCGACAGGGTGGGACACTGAAGCTTTCTTT
CDR3 protein: CASGPTGWDTEAFF

D gene: TRBD1
clone size: NA
J gene: TRBJ2-7
V gene: TRBV7-9
CDR3 DNA: TGTGCCAGCAGCGACGGGACAGCCTTATACGAGCAGTACTTC
CDR3 protein: CASSDGTALYEQYF

D gene: NA
clone size: few
J gene: TRBJ1-1
V gene: TRBV9
CDR3 DNA: TGTGCCAGCAGCGTAGAGGGAGGAGGCACTGAAGCTTTCTTT
CDR3 protein: CASSVEGGGTEAFF

D gene: TRBD2
clone size: NA
J gene: TRBJ2-1
V gene: TRBV4-1
CDR3 DNA: TGCGCCAGCAGCCGGGGAGGTAGCGGGAGTTTTAACTACCATGAGCAGTTCTTC
CDR3 protein: CASSRGGSGSFNYHEQFF

D gene: NA
clone size: NA
J gene: TRBJ2-5
V gene: TRBV28
CDR3 DNA: TGTGCCAGCAGTTTCGGGGCGGGACCCCAAGAGACCCAGTACTTC
CDR3 protein: CASSFGAGPQETQYF

D gene: TRBD1
clone size: few
J gene: TRBJ2-5
V gene: TRBV6-1
CDR3 DNA: TGTGCCAGCAGTCCCCGGACAGGGGGCTACCAAGAGACCCAGTACTTC
CDR3 protein: CASSPRTGGYQETQYF

D gene: TRBD1
clone size: few
J gene: TRBJ1-2
V gene: TRBV20-1
CDR3 DNA: TGCAGTGCTGACAGGGGGCGTCGTACCTATGGCTACACCTTC
CDR3 protein: CSADRGRRTYGYTF

D gene: NA
clone size: NA
J gene: TRBJ1-3
V gene: TRBV7-9
CDR3 DNA: TGTGCCAGCAGCTTGGGCGGCAGAAACACCATATATTTT
CDR3 protein: CASSLGGRNTIYF

D gene: NA
clone size: NA
J gene: TRBJ1-1
V gene: TRBV3-1
CDR3 DNA: TGTGCCAGCAGCCAGGAGGGTCTGAACACTGAAGCTTTCTTT
CDR3 protein: CASSQEGLNTEAFF

D gene: TRBD2
clone size: few
J gene: TRBJ2-7
V gene: TRBV7-8
CDR3 DNA: TGTGCCAGCAGCTTCCTAGCGGGGGGGCAAAGTGAGCAGTACTTC
CDR3 protein: CASSFLAGGQSEQYF

D gene: NA
clone size: NA
J gene: TRBJ1-1
V gene: TRBV7-3
CDR3 DNA: TGTGCCAGCAGCCACCGGGGGCCCGCTGAAGCTTTCTTT
CDR3 protein: CASSHRGPAEAFF

D gene: NA
clone size: few
J gene: TRBJ2-4
V gene: TRBV4-2
CDR3 DNA: TGTGCCAGCAGCCACCGCGGGGCTCCCAAAAACATTCAGTACTTC
CDR3 protein: CASSHRGAPKNIQYF

D gene: TRBD2
clone size: NA
J gene: TRBJ2-1
V gene: TRBV20-1
CDR3 DNA: TGCAGTTCCCCTTCCCCGCTAGCGGGGGATTACAATGAGCAGTTCTTC
CDR3 protein: CSSPSPLAGDYNEQFF

D gene: NA
clone size: few
J gene: TRBJ2-1
V gene: TRBV21-1
CDR3 DNA: TGTGCCAGCAGCACTGAATCCCCGTCCGGCTCCTACAATGAGCAGTTCTTC
CDR3 protein: CASSTESPSGSYNEQFF

D gene: TRBD1
clone size: few
J gene: TRBJ1-1
V gene: TRBV5-1
CDR3 DNA: TGCGCCAGCAGCTTAAAGGGACAGGGGTACACTGAAGCTTTCTTT
CDR3 protein: CASSLKGQGYTEAFF

D gene: TRBD2
clone size: NA
J gene: TRBJ2-1
V gene: TRBV5-1
CDR3 DNA: TGCGCCAGCAGCTTAACGGGGGGGGCCAATGAGCAGTTCTTC
CDR3 protein: CASSLTGGANEQFF

D gene: NA
clone size: NA
J gene: TRBJ1-2
V gene: TRBV25-1
CDR3 DNA: TGTGCCAGCAGTGAAGGGTTACAGGGCTATGGCTACACCTTC
CDR3 protein: CASSEGLQGYGYTF

D gene: NA
clone size: few
J gene: TRBJ1-2
V gene: TRBV28
CDR3 DNA: TGTGCCAGCAAGACTAACTATGGCCACACCTTC
CDR3 protein: CASKTNYGHTF

D gene: TRBD2
clone size: NA
J gene: TRBJ2-1
V gene: TRBV29-1
CDR3 DNA: TGCAGCGTTGCCGGCTACACCTACAAGACTAGCGGGAGGGCCTCCTACAATGAGCAGTTCTTC
CDR3 protein: CSVAGYTYKTSGRASYNEQFF

D gene: TRBD1
clone size: few
J gene: TRBJ2-6
V gene: TRBV5-1
CDR3 DNA: TGCGCCAGCAGCTACCTCCGGGACAGGGAGCCCTCTGGGGCCAACGTCCTGACTTTC
CDR3 protein: CASSYLRDREPSGANVLTF

D gene: TRBD2
clone size: many
J gene: TRBJ2-7
V gene: TRBV27
CDR3 DNA: TGTGCCAGCAGCCCTAGCGGGACGTCCTACGAGCAGTACTTC
CDR3 protein: CASSPSGTSYEQYF

D gene: NA
clone size: few
J gene: TRBJ1-1
V gene: TRBV12-3/TRBV12-4
CDR3 DNA: TGTGCCAGCACCGTCCTACCGGGGGGCCTGAACACTGAAGCTTTCTTT
CDR3 protein: CASTVLPGGLNTEAFF

D gene: NA
clone size: few
J gene: TRBJ2-1
V gene: TRBV28
CDR3 DNA: TGTGCCAGCAGTTTAATAGTCTACAATGAGCAGTTCTTC
CDR3 protein: CASSLIVYNEQFF

D gene: NA
clone size: many
J gene: TRBJ1-5
V gene: TRBV12-3/TRBV12-4
CDR3 DNA: TGTGCCAGCAGTTTGTTTATGTGGCGGGGAAGACAGCCCCAGCATTTT
CDR3 protein: CASSLFMWRGRQPQHF

D gene: TRBD2
clone size: NA
J gene: TRBJ2-1
V gene: TRBV4-3
CDR3 DNA: TGCACCAGCAGCCAAGATCTAGCGGGTGCCTACAATGAGCAGTTCTTC
CDR3 protein: CTSSQDLAGAYNEQFF

D gene: TRBD2
clone size: NA
J gene: TRBJ2-7
V gene: TRBV28
CDR3 DNA: TGTGCCAGCAGCAGGGGACTAGCGGGACTATACGCCTACGAGCAGTACTTC
CDR3 protein: CASSRGLAGLYAYEQYF

D gene: TRBD2
clone size: NA
J gene: TRBJ2-1
V gene: TRBV10-3
CDR3 DNA: TGTGCCATCAATTGTTGCGGGGGGGCCTATTACAATGAGCAGTTCTTC
CDR3 protein: CAINCCGGAYYNEQFF

D gene: NA
clone size: NA
J gene: TRBJ1-1
V gene: TRBV3-1
CDR3 DNA: TGTGCCAGCAGCCAAGATACGGGGATGAACACTGAAGCTTTCTTT
CDR3 protein: CASSQDTGMNTEAFF

D gene: NA
clone size: NA
J gene: TRBJ2-7
V gene: TRBV7-2
CDR3 DNA: TGTGCCAGCAGCTTAGGGGGGGGCAGGGGTCCCTACGAGCAGTACTTC
CDR3 protein: CASSLGGGRGPYEQYF

D gene: TRBD2
clone size: NA
J gene: TRBJ2-7
V gene: TRBV20-1
CDR3 DNA: TGCAGTGCTAGCGAGGGACTAGCGGGAGGGGGCTACGAGCAGTACTTC
CDR3 protein: CSASEGLAGGGYEQYF

D gene: NA
clone size: NA
J gene: TRBJ2-1
V gene: TRBV5-1
CDR3 DNA: TGCGCCAGCAGCTCCTCCCTCCGGAAAAATGAGCAGTTCTTC
CDR3 protein: CASSSSLRKNEQFF

D gene: TRBD2
clone size: NA
J gene: TRBJ2-1
V gene: TRBV9
CDR3 DNA: TGTGCCAGCAGCCCCCGACTAGCGAACCAATACAATGAGCAGTTCTTC
CDR3 protein: CASSPRLANQYNEQFF

D gene: NA
clone size: NA
J gene: TRBJ2-3
V gene: TRBV7-9
CDR3 DNA: TGTGCCAGCAGCTTACAACCTACACCCACAGATACGCAGTATTTT
CDR3 protein: CASSLQPTPTDTQYF

D gene: TRBD2
clone size: NA
J gene: TRBJ2-1
V gene: TRBV4-2
CDR3 DNA: TGTGCCAGCAGCCCACAACTAGCGCCCTCCTACAATGAGCAGTTCTTC
CDR3 protein: CASSPQLAPSYNEQFF

D gene: NA
clone size: once
J gene: TRBJ1-1
V gene: TRBV7-8
CDR3 DNA: TGTGCCAGCAGCCCGAGGAGGGGCACGAACACTGTAGCTTTCTTT
CDR3 protein: CASSPRRGTNTVAFF